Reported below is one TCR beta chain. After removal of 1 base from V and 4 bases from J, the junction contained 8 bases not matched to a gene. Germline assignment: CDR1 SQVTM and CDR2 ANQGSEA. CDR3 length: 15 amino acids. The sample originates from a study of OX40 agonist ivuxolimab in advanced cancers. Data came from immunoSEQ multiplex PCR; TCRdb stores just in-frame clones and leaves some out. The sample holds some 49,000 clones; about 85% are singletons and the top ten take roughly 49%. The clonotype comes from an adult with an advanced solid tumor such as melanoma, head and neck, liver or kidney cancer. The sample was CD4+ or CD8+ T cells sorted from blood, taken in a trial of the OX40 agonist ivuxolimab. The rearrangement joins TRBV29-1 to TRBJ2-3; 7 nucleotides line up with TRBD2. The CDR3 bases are TGCAGCGTTGAAGGGGCAGCGGGAAGGCCAGATACGCAGTATTTT. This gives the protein CSVEGAAGRPDTQYF.